The T cell receptor beta chain under discussion was sequenced for a study of blood T cell repertoires in COVID-19. The V gene's germline CDR1 is SGDLS and CDR2 YYNGEE. V lost 0 bases, J lost 7 bases, and 14 bases lay in between. This CDR3 is 16 amino acids long. Participants spanned ages about 18 to 100 years and resided in around 25 US areas. Which cohort a participant joined came from the clinical history participants gave. What the recovered Cohort 3 donors had was two negative PCRs, clearance, or symptom resolution. The protocol was immunoSEQ multiplex PCR, while the TCRdb copy is restricted to in-frame clones and leaves out a portion. The sample lists 300,000 to 350,000 clones; approximately 88% were seen once.

Sequencing was done on a sample of PBMCs or T cells enriched from blood (not recorded which). The source of this sequence is a woman aged 18 to 35 who had recovered from COVID-19. V usage is TRBV9 and J usage is TRBJ1-6; possibly TRBD1 for D (5 bases). The CDR3 nucleotides are TGTGCCAGCAGCGTAGGGGTCGCGGAGGGGAATTCACCCCTCCACTTT. The encoded protein is CASSVGVAEGNSPLHF.